Listed below are T cell receptor beta chains from one sample, sequenced in a study of blood T cell repertoires in COVID-19. TCRdb's copy holds only in-frame clones and misses some; the assay was immunoSEQ multiplex PCR. Among approximately 240,000 clones, approximately 80% were seen once, and the ten largest hold 5.1%. Sequenced: peripheral blood. All receptors derive from a woman aged 55-70 years who had recovered from COVID-19. CDR3s include the opening cysteine and the closing phenylalanine or tryptophan. A D gene is named only where the DNA matches it firmly. Clone size appears in some rows only: once, few, many, or a class for an expanded clone.

J,size,D,V,CDR3,DNA
TRBJ2-7,once,TRBD1,TRBV29-1,CSVDVQGMAYEQYF,TGCAGCGTTGATGTACAGGGGATGGCCTACGAGCAGTACTTC
TRBJ2-7,-,TRBD1,TRBV18,CASSPGAGGEYEQYF,TGTGCCAGCTCACCAGGGGCAGGGGGCGAGTACGAGCAGTACTTC
TRBJ2-1,-,TRBD2,TRBV27,CASSFEAGASRNEQFF,TGTGCCAGCAGTTTTGAAGCGGGGGCCTCTCGGAATGAGCAGTTCTTC
TRBJ1-1,-,-,TRBV7-9,CASTPRTEAFF,TGTGCCAGCACCCCCCGCACTGAAGCTTTCTTT
TRBJ2-5,-,TRBD1,TRBV10-3,CAISDGQGQETQYF,TGTGCCATCAGTGATGGACAGGGGCAAGAGACCCAGTACTTC
TRBJ2-7,-,-,TRBV6-5,CASSYAVTYEQYF,TGTGCCAGCAGTTACGCGGTAACCTACGAGCAGTACTTC
TRBJ2-1,few,-,TRBV9,CASSVGGQYNEQFF,TGTGCCAGCAGCGTAGGCGGTCAGTACAATGAGCAGTTCTTC
TRBJ1-4,-,TRBD1,TRBV14,CASRRTGRNEKLFF,TGTGCCAGCAGGCGGACAGGGCGGAATGAAAAACTGTTTTTT
TRBJ1-2,-,TRBD1,TRBV5-4,CASSATGTAYGYTF,TGTGCCAGCAGCGCGACCGGGACAGCCTATGGCTACACCTTC
TRBJ2-7,-,-,TRBV12-3/TRBV12-4,CASSSGSLGEQYF,TGTGCCAGCAGTTCCGGGAGCCTGGGGGAGCAGTACTTC
TRBJ1-1,-,-,TRBV15,CATSGWSTEAFF,TGTGCCACCAGCGGGTGGAGCACTGAAGCTTTCTTT
TRBJ2-2,-,TRBD1,TRBV5-1,CASSRGQGLTGELFF,TGCGCCAGCAGCAGGGGACAGGGCCTCACCGGGGAGCTGTTTTTT
TRBJ2-2,-,-,TRBV3-1/TRBV3-2,CASSPDQGTTGELFF,TGTGCCAGCAGCCCCGATCAGGGGACCACCGGGGAGCTGTTTTTT
TRBJ2-7,-,-,TRBV10-3,CAISDRRDAYEQYF,TGTGCCATCAGTGATCGGCGGGACGCCTACGAGCAGTACTTC
TRBJ2-3,few,-,TRBV27,CASMVAGWTDTQYF,TGTGCCAGCATGGTGGCAGGTTGGACAGATACGCAGTATTTT